A selection of T cell receptor beta chains follows, all from one sample in a study of T cell repertoires in cytomegalovirus infection. Antigens for these TCRs are unknown. Using its own MiXCR run on the reads, TCRdb lists one record per CDR3 protein. The sample comprises about 130,000 distinct CDR3 sequences, 20% to 30% of which are singletons, and roughly 33% rests with the top ten. The sequencing input was PBMCs, sequenced either directly or after in vitro stimulation (not recorded which). These receptors originate from a human donor in good health (CMV status not recorded). Some clones in this sample may be carry-over from other donors' samples. CDR3s include the opening cysteine and the closing phenylalanine or tryptophan. The D gene is left open where the match is weak. A clone size is listed for some rows: how often the clone was seen (once, few, many), or a class if it is expanded.

v_gene,d_gene,abundance,j_gene,CDR3nt,CDR3aa
TRBV5-6,NA,once,TRBJ2-5,TGTGCCAGCAGTCGGGGATCTCCACAAGAGACCCAGTACTTC,CASSRGSPQETQYF
TRBV28,NA,NA,TRBJ2-5,TGTGCCAGCAGTTTATACAGAGAAGAGACCCAGTACTTC,CASSLYREETQYF
TRBV5-1,TRBD2,few,TRBJ2-2,TGCGCCAGCAGCCGGGAGGAGCTACCCACCGGGGAGCTGTTTTTT,CASSREELPTGELFF
TRBV7-2,TRBD2,NA,TRBJ2-2,TGTGCCAGCACCGGGATAGCGGGAGGCTTAAACACCGGGGAGCTGTTTTTT,CASTGIAGGLNTGELFF
TRBV5-6,NA,NA,TRBJ2-3,TGTGCCAGCAGCGCGGGACCGCAGAGCACAGATACGCAGTATTTT,CASSAGPQSTDTQYF
TRBV6-2/TRBV6-3,NA,NA,TRBJ2-6,TGTGCCAGCAGTTCCCCAGGGAGCTCTGGGGCCAACGTCCTGACTTTC,CASSSPGSSGANVLTF
TRBV7-8,TRBD1,many,TRBJ1-5,TGTGCCAGCAGCTCACGGACAGGGAGGAGTAATCAGCCCCAGCATTTT,CASSSRTGRSNQPQHF
TRBV28,NA,NA,TRBJ2-1,TGTGCCAGCGGGTCCAAGGGTAGTCGGGCGGGATATGAGCAGTTCTTC,CASGSKGSRAGYEQFF
TRBV12-3/TRBV12-4,NA,NA,TRBJ2-1,TGTGCCAGCAGTTTCCGGGATTTCGACCTCAATGAGCAGTTCTTC,CASSFRDFDLNEQFF
TRBV7-2,NA,NA,TRBJ1-1,TGTGCCAGCAGCTTAGAGGTTCAATCCCCGTTGGCTTTCTTT,CASSLEVQSPLAFF
TRBV29-1,NA,NA,TRBJ2-2,TGCAGCGTTCGGCCGGAAATGGGGTTCGGGGAGCTGTTTTTT,CSVRPEMGFGELFF
TRBV19,NA,few,TRBJ1-5,TGTGCCAGTAGTATCCTTCCTTGGGGCAATCAGCCCCAGCATTTT,CASSILPWGNQPQHF
TRBV4-1,NA,NA,TRBJ1-2,TGCGCCAGCAGCCAAGTGGTCAGAGATAACTATGGCTACACCTTC,CASSQVVRDNYGYTF
TRBV7-9,TRBD1,many,TRBJ1-1,TGTGCCAGCAGCTCCTCCTGGACAGGGGGCGAGGTGAACACTGAAGCTTTCTTT,CASSSSWTGGEVNTEAFF
TRBV4-3,NA,many,TRBJ1-2,TGCGCCAGCAGCCAGGCCAGGGAGAACTATGGCTACACCTTC,CASSQARENYGYTF
TRBV7-8,NA,NA,TRBJ1-3,TGTGCCAGCAGCCCGGGACACTCCTCTGGAAACACCATATATTTT,CASSPGHSSGNTIYF
TRBV7-9,TRBD1,many,TRBJ1-4,TGTGCCAGCCGATTGACAGGGGTTGAAAAACTGTTTTTT,CASRLTGVEKLFF
TRBV12-3/TRBV12-4,NA,few,TRBJ2-3,TGTGCCAGCAGCTTACGCCTAGCAGAAGTTAACACAGATACGCAGTATTTT,CASSLRLAEVNTDTQYF
TRBV28,NA,few,TRBJ1-2,TGTGCCAGCAGTCCAGCGACGGCCTATGGCTACACCTTC,CASSPATAYGYTF
TRBV18,TRBD1,NA,TRBJ2-7,TGTGCCAGCTCACGGACAGGGCTTCCCTACGAGCAGTACTTC,CASSRTGLPYEQYF
TRBV12-3/TRBV12-4,NA,few,TRBJ1-4,TGTGCCAGCAGCTACAGGAGGAATGAAAAACTGTTTTTT,CASSYRRNEKLFF
TRBV19,TRBD2,NA,TRBJ2-1,TGTGCCAGTAATAGCTGGACTAGCGGGAGGGAGGGCGAGCAGTTCTTC,CASNSWTSGREGEQFF
TRBV9,NA,NA,TRBJ1-1,TGTGCCAGCAGCGTAAGCCAACAGGGTCTTCACGTCTCGAACACTGAAGCTTTCTTT,CASSVSQQGLHVSNTEAFF
TRBV4-3,TRBD2,NA,TRBJ2-7,TGCGCCAGCAGCCAGGACACTAGCGGAACCTACGAGCAGTACTTC,CASSQDTSGTYEQYF
TRBV7-2,NA,many,TRBJ1-4,TGTGCCAGCAGCCCAAGAGCTTCCACTAATGAAAAACTGTTTTTT,CASSPRASTNEKLFF
TRBV2,NA,NA,TRBJ2-2,TGTGCCAGCAGGGGGCCGACGAACACCGGGGAGCTGTTTTTT,CASRGPTNTGELFF
TRBV10-3,NA,NA,TRBJ2-3,TGTGCCATCAGTGAGTCCTACACAGATACGCAGTATTTT,CAISESYTDTQYF
TRBV7-6,TRBD1,many,TRBJ2-1,TGTGCCAGCAGCTACCGACAGGGTCAGGGCAATGAGCAGTTCTTC,CASSYRQGQGNEQFF
TRBV19,NA,few,TRBJ1-1,TGTGCCAGTACCAAAACAGGTTTTGGGAGCACTGAAGCTTTCTTT,CASTKTGFGSTEAFF